This passage covers 3 T cell receptor beta chains from one sample sequenced in a study of low-dose radiotherapy and immunotherapy resistance in tumors. Gene-specific TRAV and TRBV primers were used for first-strand cDNA, covering alpha and beta chains. TCR amplification ran approximately 20 PCR cycles using constant-region and V-primer adapter primers. TCRdb processed the reads anew with MiXCR; each CDR3 protein has one entry. The sample yields over 70,000 distinct CDR3 sequences, less than 35% seen once. Time point reported: before trial treatment. The sample here was PBMCs, taken before treatment. These receptors were obtained from a female donor with ovarian cancer.

The J gene is TRBJ1-2, the V gene TRBV28; 12 nucleotides line up with TRBD1. The V and J ends lost 5 bases and 4 bases, in that order; junction bases with no gene match: 11. This CDR3 has 17 residues. Per germline, CDR1 MDHEN and CDR2 SYDVKM. The DNA for the CDR3 is TGTGCCAGCAGTGCATCCGGGACAGGGGGCGCCGGCTATGGCTACACCTTC. It specifies CASSASGTGGAGYGYTF.

V usage is TRBV5-1 and J usage is TRBJ2-7; no definite D call. V shed 0 bases and J shed 2 bases, with 6 bases lying between them. Per the germline V gene, CDR1 is SGHRS and CDR2 is YFSETQ. CDR3 length: 13 residues. The CDR3 DNA is TGCGCCAGCAGCTTGGACGTGGCCTACGAGCAGTACTTC. Translation: CASSLDVAYEQYF. The variable domain in full, with the rest retrieved from reference TRBV5-1 and TRBJ2-7, is KAGVTQTPRYLIKTRGQQVTLSCSPISGHRSVSWYQQTPGQGLQFLFEYFSETQRNKGNFPGRFSGRQFSNSRSEMNVSTLELGDSALYLCASSLDVAYEQYFGPGTRLTVT.

This clonotype was picked up many times. One junction end does not reproduce the germline sequence, and a read error may be involved. The chain carries TRBV7-2 and TRBJ2-1, with D possibly being TRBD1 or TRBD2 (6 bases each). CDR3 length equals 15 residues. Germline loops: CDR1 SGHTA, CDR2 FQGNSA. The CDR3 sequence: CASTLRGDSYNEQFF. CDR3 DNA: TGTGCCAGCACCTTAAGGGGGGACTCCTACAATGAGCAGTTCTTC.